This T cell receptor beta chain was captured in a study of immune evolution from preneoplasia to lung adenocarcinoma. Produced via immunoSEQ multiplex PCR; TCRdb's table is partial and in-frame only. Here the sample spans about 6,300 clones, around 69% being singletons. The V gene's germline CDR1 is KGHSH and CDR2 LQKENI. There are 16 residues in the CDR3. V lost 1 base to trimming and J lost 7 bases, with 16 bases between them. The chain carries TRBV18 and TRBJ2-2; D is unclear. The clonotype comes from a person aged 65 to 85 with lung adenocarcinoma. The source material was FFPE minimally invasive lung adenocarcinoma tissue. CDR3: CASSPLPEGNGGELFF. For the CDR3, the DNA is TGTGCCAGCTCACCACTGCCCGAAGGAAACGGCGGGGAGCTGTTTTTT.